This TCR beta chain was retrieved from a study of blood T cell repertoires in COVID-19. For the study at large: T cells, B-cell-depleted T cells, or PBMCs supplied cDNA or gDNA.

In the study's own analysis: By means of reference gene primer amplification, nucleated cell counts were estimated. Sequencing used immunoSEQ multiplex PCR; TCRdb keeps in-frame clones, though not all of them. That table is the source of V, J and clone size, and D and trimming were worked out from the DNA. The sample yields fewer than 200,000 clones, approximately 82% seen once. The age range of participants was about 18 to 95 years, with residence in some 25 US areas. All recovered Cohort 3 donors got two negative PCRs, got clearance, or saw symptom resolution. The CDR3 has 15 amino acids. From germline, CDR1 is SQVTM and CDR2 ANQGSEA. V lost 6 bases, J lost 5 bases, and 22 bases lay in between.

What was sequenced was PBMCs or T cells enriched from blood (not recorded which). The sequence came from a woman aged 45-60 years who had recovered from COVID-19. The rearrangement uses TRBV29-1 and TRBJ1-1; a weak D match, TRBD1 (6 bases). CDR3 in amino acids: CSVDGHTQGLTEAFF. CDR3 in DNA: TGCAGCGTGGATGGTCACACACAGGGTTTAACTGAAGCTTTCTTT.